The 15 T cell receptor beta chains presented below share a single source sample, sequenced in a study of T cell changes during pregnancy in multiple sclerosis. Sequencing was performed with immunoSEQ multiplex PCR; in TCRdb, only in-frame clones are kept and a portion is missing. The sample comprises roughly 100,000 clones, about 90% of which are singletons, and 0.9% to 0.95% rests with the top ten. The sample consisted of peripheral blood, taken after pregnancy. The receptor set was obtained from a female donor with multiple sclerosis, enrolled in a pregnancy study.

This clone was recorded once. The DNA for the CDR3 is TGTGCCAGCAGTGGAGGGACAGGGGGTCAAGAGACCCAGTACTTC. This encodes CASSGGTGGQETQYF. The chain uses TRBV6-1 and TRBJ2-5, with 11 bases lining up with TRBD1. The germline V gene encodes CDR1 MNHNS and CDR2 SASEGT. CDR3 size: 15 residues. Germline trimming cut 4 bases from V and 2 bases from J; bases unmatched to any gene: 3.

The rearrangement uses TRBV28 and TRBJ2-1, with 11 bases aligning to TRBD2. This CDR3 has 16 amino acids. The ends lost 4 bases at V and 0 bases at J; junction bases unmatched: 2. CDR1 and CDR2 (germline): MDHEN, SYDVKM. The CDR3 protein is CASSSTSGSSYNEQFF. The DNA for the CDR3 is TGTGCCAGCAGTTCCACTAGCGGGAGCTCCTACAATGAGCAGTTCTTC.

The chain links TRBV19 to TRBJ1-1; TRBD1 might be the D (5 bases). The CDR3 has 16 residues. Germline V gene data show CDR1 as LNHDA and CDR2 as SQIVND (reference sequence). Between the trimmed V and J ends, which lost 3 bases and 4 bases, there was a span of 18 bases. CDR3 sequence (DNA): TGTGCCAGTAGTATCGCAGGTCTGGGGCGGATCACTGAAGCTTTCTTT. The encoded protein is CASSIAGLGRITEAFF.

The CDR3 region has the DNA TGCAGCGTTGACGGTAGGGGCAAACAGTTCTTC. Its protein product is CSVDGRGKQFF. The chain joins TRBV29-1 to TRBJ2-1, with D possibly matching TRBD1 (5 bases). The CDR3 covers 11 residues. Germline assignment: CDR1 SQVTM and CDR2 ANQGSEA. Trimming took 3 bases from V and 13 from J, leaving 13 bases between them.

This chain uses TRBV5-8 with TRBJ1-1, with D uncertain. The CDR3 runs to 14 residues. V was pared by 0 bases and J by 0 bases, with 6 bases between. Per the germline V gene, CDR1 is SGHTS and CDR2 is YDEGEE. CDR3 in DNA: TGTGCCAGCAGCTTGGCCCCATTGAACACTGAAGCTTTCTTT. Amino acids: CASSLAPLNTEAFF.

Concerning this clone itself: One end of the junction does not line up with germline, which may come from a read error. The chain links TRBV7-3 to TRBJ2-1; D gene ambiguous. The CDR3 loop spans 13 amino acids. CDR1 and CDR2 from the germline V gene are SGHTA and FQGTGA. The CDR3 nucleotides read TGTGCCAGCAGCCCGAACTCCAACAATGAGCAGTTCTTC. This encodes CASSPNSNNEQFF.

The chain uses TRBV11-3 and TRBJ2-5; a weak D match, TRBD1 (5 bases). Germline-derived CDR1 and CDR2 are SGHNT and YENEEA. This CDR3 is 19 amino acids long. Trimming cost V 1 base and J 4 bases, with 25 bases left between them. In nucleotides, the CDR3 is TGTGCCAGCAGCTTAGCTGTAACGAGGCAGGGAAGTTTGGGAGAGACCCAGTACTTC. Translation gives CASSLAVTRQGSLGETQYF.

This clone occurred once. V and J are TRBV7-9 and TRBJ1-4, with 9 bases identical to TRBD1. J was trimmed by 5 bases and V by 4 bases; bases with no gene match: 2. The CDR3 loop spans 14 amino acids. Germline CDR1 SEHNR, CDR2 FQNEAQ (reference sequence). The CDR3 here is CASSSGQGNEKLFF. The CDR3 DNA follows: TGTGCCAGCAGCTCCGGACAGGGGAATGAAAAACTGTTTTTT.

As DNA, the CDR3 is TGTGCCAGCAGCCTCGGGACAGGGTTCGGCTACACCTTC. Its protein is CASSLGTGFGYTF. This chain links TRBV7-6 with TRBJ1-2; 9 nucleotides agree with TRBD1. The CDR3 is made up of 13 amino acids. V lost 5 bases to trimming and J lost 8 bases; unmatched junction nucleotides: 6. Germline loops: CDR1 SGHVS, CDR2 FNYEAQ.

The chain employs TRBV7-9 and TRBJ2-6, with 9 bases that match TRBD1. Germline CDR1 SEHNR, CDR2 FQNEAQ (reference sequence). There are 19 residues in the CDR3. The V gene end was trimmed by 4 bases and the J gene end by 0 bases; junction bases not matched to a gene: 10. The CDR3 nucleotides read TGTGCCAGCAGCTACCTCGGGGGGACAGGGAACTCTGGGGCCAACGTCCTGACTTTC. It is translated as CASSYLGGTGNSGANVLTF.

The J gene is TRBJ2-3, the V gene TRBV10-3; 7 bases fit TRBD1. The V gene end was trimmed by 0 bases and the J gene end by 1 base; junction bases not matched to a gene: 4. The germline V gene encodes CDR1 ENHRY and CDR2 SYGVKD. CDR3 length equals 16 residues. The CDR3 here is CAISESGTAGTDTQYF. CDR3 bases: TGTGCCATCAGTGAGTCGGGGACAGCAGGCACAGATACGCAGTATTTT.

The CDR3 region is CASSLKEGPGGGAILDEQFF. CDR3 in DNA: TGTGCCAGCAGCCTAAAGGAAGGCCCAGGCGGGGGAGCTATTTTGGATGAGCAGTTCTTC. The chain couples TRBV9 to TRBJ2-1; 7 bases match TRBD2. J was trimmed by 8 bases and V by 4 bases; bases with no gene match: 27. Germline-derived CDR1 and CDR2 are SGDLS and YYNGEE. This CDR3 is 20 amino acids long.

The chain joins TRBV28 to TRBJ1-3; D remains unclear. The V and J ends lost 3 bases and 0 bases respectively, with 6 bases between them. CDR3 length equals 14 residues. Germline CDR1 and CDR2: MDHEN and SYDVKM. Written as DNA, the CDR3 is TGTGCCAGCAGTTTGAGTGCCTCTGGAAACACCATATATTTT. Encoded protein: CASSLSASGNTIYF. Variable domain in full (rest from reference TRBV28 and TRBJ1-3): DVKVTQSSRYLVKRTGEKVFLECVQDMDHENMFWYRQDPGLGLRLIYFSYDVKMKEKGDIPEGYSVSREKKERFSLILESASTNQTSMYLCASSLSASGNTIYFGEGSWLTVV.

This chain joins TRBV19 and TRBJ2-7, with 12 bases that match TRBD2. This CDR3 spans 16 amino acids. J lost 2 bases, V lost 4 bases, and 6 bases had no gene match. The germline V gene has CDR1 LNHDA and CDR2 SQIVND (reference sequence). The CDR3 region is CASSTQGLAGPYEQYF. The CDR3 region has the DNA TGTGCCAGTAGTACACAGGGACTAGCGGGCCCCTACGAGCAGTACTTC.

This chain's CDR3 is CASSQVLAGVKETQYF. DNA of the CDR3: TGTGCCAGCAGCCAAGTTCTAGCGGGAGTTAAAGAGACCCAGTACTTC. The chain carries TRBV4-2 and TRBJ2-5; 10 positions match TRBD2. The germline V gene has CDR1 LGHNA and CDR2 YNFKEQ. V gave up 1 base and J gave up 3 bases; unmatched junction bases: 5. CDR3 length: 16 residues.